Following are 11 T cell receptor beta chains from one sample sequenced in a study of vaccination and CD4 T cells after COVID-19. At the Johns Hopkins FTIC core, DNA taken from cultured CD4+ T cells was sequenced by way of the Oncomine TCR Beta short-read assay. TCRdb called the PCR reads again in MiXCR, with one record for every CDR3 protein. The sample consists of more than 9,500 distinct CDR3 sequences, around 30% of them appearing once. These receptors' targets are unknown. Treatment noted: roughly ten-day PBMC culture with coronavirus spike peptide pools or control peptides (ViraFEST assay). The specimen sequenced was cultured CD4+ T cells from blood. The receptors were gathered from a human donor with COVID-19.

This clonotype was recorded a few times. The chain combines TRBV6-1 with TRBJ1-4, with TRBD1 as a possible D gene (5 bases). Per germline, CDR1 MNHNS and CDR2 SASEGT. Trimming pared 1 base from V and 8 bases from J, leaving 14 bases between. The CDR3 runs to 15 residues. CDR3 in amino acids: CASSEGTEGWEKLFF. DNA for the CDR3: TGTGCCAGCAGTGAAGGGACGGAGGGGTGGGAAAAACTGTTTTTT.

The chain employs TRBV7-2 and TRBJ1-6; weak D call: TRBD1 (5 bases). V was shortened by 5 bases and J by 4 bases, with 9 bases between the two germline ends. The CDR3 covers 14 residues. The V gene's germline CDR1 is SGHTA and CDR2 FQGNSA. The CDR3 DNA follows: TGTGCCAGCAGCCAAAGACAGTATAATTCACCCCTCCACTTT. It is translated as CASSQRQYNSPLHF. Supplemented by reference TRBV7-2 and TRBJ1-6, the full variable domain reads GAGVSQSPSNKVTEKGKDVELRCDPISGHTALYWYRQSLGQGLEFLIYFQGNSAPDKSGLPSDRFSAERTGGSVSTLTIQRTQQEDSAVYLCASSQRQYNSPLHFGNGTRLTVT.

This clonotype was seen more than once but under ten times. This chain uses TRBV4-3 with TRBJ1-2; D may be TRBD1 (6 bases). The CDR3 has 15 amino acids. V gave up 0 bases and J gave up 4 bases, with 12 bases separating them. Germline-derived CDR1 and CDR2 are LGHNA and YSLEER. The CDR3: CASSQDGEGGYGYTF. CDR3 in DNA: TGCGCCAGCAGCCAAGATGGAGAGGGGGGCTATGGCTACACCTTC.

This rearrangement joins TRBV7-2 to TRBJ2-5, with D uncertain. The CDR3 runs to 13 residues. V was trimmed by 5 bases and J by 3 bases, leaving 10 bases between them. Looked up from germline, CDR1 is SGHTA and CDR2 is FQGNSA. CDR3 residues: CASSLDSKETQYF. CDR3 nucleotides: TGTGCCAGCAGCCTGGATAGCAAAGAGACCCAGTACTTC.

In this sample, this clonotype turned up a few times. The chain uses TRBV6-1 and TRBJ1-6; TRBD1 agrees at 10 bases. CDR3 length: 13 amino acids. V trimming: 10 bases; J trimming: 6 bases; junction bases outside the gene matches: 3. Germline values: CDR1 MNHNS, CDR2 SASEGT. CDR3 loop: CATWDRGNSPLHF. The CDR3 nucleotides are TGTGCCACCTGGGACAGGGGTAATTCACCCCTCCACTTT.

This clonotype appeared a few times. The V and J genes are TRBV6-1 and TRBJ1-5, with TRBD1 matching 7 bases. After removal of 8 bases from V and 2 bases from J, the junction contained 9 bases not matched to a gene. This CDR3 is built from 15 residues. Germline CDR1 reads MNHNS; CDR2 reads SASEGT. The CDR3 DNA sequence: TGTGCCAGCGTACGACAGGGAGAGGGCAATCAGCCCCAGCATTTT. It encodes CASVRQGEGNQPQHF.

This clonotype has more than one count but fewer than ten. The CDR3 is CAWRDRGTEAFF. The CDR3 nucleotides read TGTGCCTGGAGGGACAGGGGCACTGAAGCTTTCTTT. The chain employs TRBV30 and TRBJ1-1; 9 nucleotides agree with TRBD1. CDR3 length: 12 residues. CDR1 is GTSNPN, CDR2 SVGIG, per germline (reference sequence). Germline trimming cut 3 bases from V and 4 bases from J; bases unmatched to any gene: 0.

The sample holds a few counts of this clonotype. The rearrangement joins TRBV6-1 to TRBJ1-5, with unresolved D. The V gene lost 4 bases and the J gene lost 3 bases, with 28 bases spanning the gap. Germline CDR1 is MNHNS and CDR2 is SASEGT. This CDR3 is built from 20 residues. CDR3 sequence (DNA): TGTGCCAGCAGTGGGTCCAGAAGGTCCACAGACCACTTTAACAATCAGCCCCAGCATTTT. This encodes CASSGSRRSTDHFNNQPQHF.

J is TRBJ2-3 and V is TRBV30; TRBD1 matches at 7 bases. The V gene end was trimmed by 4 bases and the J gene end by 1 base; junction bases not matched to a gene: 2. Germline values: CDR1 GTSNPN, CDR2 SVGIG (reference sequence). CDR3 length equals 13 residues. CDR3 in DNA: TGTGCCTGGAAAAGGGGGCGCACAGATACGCAGTATTTT. Its translation is CAWKRGRTDTQYF. Full variable domain (remainder filled in from reference TRBV30 and TRBJ2-3): SQTIHQWPATLVQPVGSPLSLECTVEGTSNPNLYWYRQAAGRGLQLLFYSVGIGQISSEVPQNLSASRPQDRQFILSSKKLLLSDSGFYLCAWKRGRTDTQYFGPGTRLTVL.

V is TRBV25-1 and J is TRBJ1-4, with 7 bases matching TRBD1. Germline trimming cut 6 bases from V and 6 bases from J; bases unmatched to any gene: 10. The CDR3 covers 15 residues. Per the germline V gene, CDR1 is MGHDK and CDR2 is SYGVNS. The CDR3 nucleotides are TGTGCCAGCAGGCCCGACAGGGAAAGACATGAAAAACTGTTTTTT. This gives the protein CASRPDRERHEKLFF.

V is TRBV20-1 and J is TRBJ1-1, with a tentative D call TRBD1 (5 bases). Trimming shortened V by 5 bases and J by 3 bases, and 22 bases separated the two germline ends. Germline CDR1 and CDR2: DFQATT and SNEGSKA (reference sequence). The CDR3 covers 16 residues. This CDR3 reads CSAWNLQLGGDTEAFF. DNA of the CDR3: TGCAGTGCTTGGAATCTCCAGTTGGGGGGAGACACTGAAGCTTTCTTT.